The table lists the clone carrying this T cell receptor (beta chain) with a few counts. These data come from a study of cytomegalovirus exposure and HLA in healthy donors. Trimming pared 5 bases from V and 2 bases from J, leaving 7 bases between. The CDR3 runs 12 residues. Looked up from germline, CDR1 is SNHLY and CDR2 is FYNNEI. PCR amplification relied on 60 Vbeta primers (plus 13 Jbeta primers). Using immunoSEQ multiplex PCR, the repertoire was profiled, and TCRdb retains in-frame clones only, with some absent. The sample holds about 140,000 clones, around 81% seen once. The sequencing sample was made of PBMCs. The sequence came from a man in his fifties in good health and CMV-seronegative. This chain joins TRBV2 and TRBJ2-7; D call uncertain. The chain's CDR3 is CASSSETYEQYF. DNA of the CDR3: TGTGCCAGCAGTTCAGAAACCTACGAGCAGTACTTC.